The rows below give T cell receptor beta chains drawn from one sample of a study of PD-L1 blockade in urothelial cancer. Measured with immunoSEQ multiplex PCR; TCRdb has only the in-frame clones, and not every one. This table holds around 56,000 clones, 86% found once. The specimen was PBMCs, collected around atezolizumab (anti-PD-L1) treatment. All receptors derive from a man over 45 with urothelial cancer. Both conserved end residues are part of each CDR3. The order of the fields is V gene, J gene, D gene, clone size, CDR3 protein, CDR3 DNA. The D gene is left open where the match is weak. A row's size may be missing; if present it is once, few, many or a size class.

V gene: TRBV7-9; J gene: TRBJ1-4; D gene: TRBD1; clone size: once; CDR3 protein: CASSQGVVGEKLFF; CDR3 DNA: TGTGCCAGCAGCCAGGGGGTGGTAGGAGAAAAACTGTTTTTT
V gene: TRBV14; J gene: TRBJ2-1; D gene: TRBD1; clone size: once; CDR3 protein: CASSQGQGWMGEQFF; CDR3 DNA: TGTGCCAGCAGCCAGGGACAGGGATGGATGGGCGAGCAGTTCTTC
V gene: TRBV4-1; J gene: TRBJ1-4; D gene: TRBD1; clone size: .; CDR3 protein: CASSQVGGTTNEKLFF; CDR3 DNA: TGCGCCAGCAGCCAAGTAGGGGGCACAACTAATGAAAAACTGTTTTTT
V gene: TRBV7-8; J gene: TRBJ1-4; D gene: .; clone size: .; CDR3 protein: CASSLKREGGPREKLFF; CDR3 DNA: TGTGCCAGCAGCTTAAAAAGGGAGGGAGGACCGAGGGAAAAACTGTTTTTT
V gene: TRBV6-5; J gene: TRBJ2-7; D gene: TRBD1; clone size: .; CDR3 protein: CASHRGLGEQYF; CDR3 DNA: TGTGCCAGCCACAGGGGGCTGGGCGAGCAGTACTTC
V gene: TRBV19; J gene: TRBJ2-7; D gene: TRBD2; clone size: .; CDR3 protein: CASSISTSGYEQYF; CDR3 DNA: TGTGCCAGTAGTATCAGCACTAGCGGCTACGAGCAGTACTTC
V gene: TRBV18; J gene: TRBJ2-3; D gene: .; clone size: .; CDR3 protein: CASPLLVTDTQYF; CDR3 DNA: TGTGCCAGCCCACTACTGGTCACAGATACGCAGTATTTT
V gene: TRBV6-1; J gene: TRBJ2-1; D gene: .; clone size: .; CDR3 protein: CASSEILVVYNEQFF; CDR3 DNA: TGTGCCAGCAGTGAAATCTTAGTAGTGTACAATGAGCAGTTCTTC
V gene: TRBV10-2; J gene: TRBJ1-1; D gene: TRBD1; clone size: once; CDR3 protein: CASRGQGNTEAFF; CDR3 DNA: TGCGCCAGCAGGGGACAGGGGAACACTGAAGCTTTCTTT
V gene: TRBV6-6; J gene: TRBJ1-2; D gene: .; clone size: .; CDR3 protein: CASSSDSNYGYTF; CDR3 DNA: TGTGCCAGCAGTTCGGACAGTAACTATGGCTACACCTTC
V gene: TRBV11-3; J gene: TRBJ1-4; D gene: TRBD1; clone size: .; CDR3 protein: CASSLGTGMPPNEKLFF; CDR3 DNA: TGTGCCAGCAGCTTAGGGACAGGGATGCCCCCGAATGAAAAACTGTTTTTT
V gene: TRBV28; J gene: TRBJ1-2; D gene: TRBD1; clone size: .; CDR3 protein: CASSPPRQGSYGYTF; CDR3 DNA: TGTGCCAGCAGTCCCCCCCGACAGGGATCCTATGGCTACACCTTC
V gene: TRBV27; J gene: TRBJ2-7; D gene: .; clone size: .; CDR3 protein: CASSFVVGYEQYF; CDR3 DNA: TGTGCCAGCAGTTTCGTAGTTGGCTACGAGCAGTACTTC
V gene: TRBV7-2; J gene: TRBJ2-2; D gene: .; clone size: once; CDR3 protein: CASSSRTVANTGELFF; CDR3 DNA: TGTGCCAGCAGCTCCCGGACAGTCGCGAACACCGGGGAGCTGTTTTTT
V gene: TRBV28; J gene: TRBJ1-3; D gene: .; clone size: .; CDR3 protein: CASSKSSGNTIYF; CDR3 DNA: TGTGCCAGCAGCAAGAGCTCTGGAAACACCATATATTTT
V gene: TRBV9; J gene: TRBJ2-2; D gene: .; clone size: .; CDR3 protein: CASSVEASVPGELFF; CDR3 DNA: TGTGCCAGCAGCGTAGAAGCTAGCGTTCCCGGGGAGCTGTTTTTT